This T cell receptor (beta chain) comes out of a study of CD8+ T cells in alopecia areata (dated by TCRdb to 2017 to 2018). Background on the whole study: Treated patients were enrolled in an open-label pilot trial of oral tofacitinib at 5 to 10 mg twice daily for moderate-to-severe alopecia areata. Patients stayed on tofacitinib for 6 to 18 months and then had 6 months of follow-up off drug so that delayed response and recurrence could be assessed. For the treated patients, the SALT score, which quantifies what percentage of scalp surface area is affected, served as the measure of disease severity. To study T cell clonal expansion in alopecia areata, the researchers applied high-throughput TCRbeta sequencing to both the C3H/HeJ mouse model and human patients. Scalp tissue and sorted CD4+ and CD8+ peripheral blood T cells from patchy and totalis/universalis alopecia areata patients and from healthy controls were covered by human TCRbeta sequencing. Biopsies were taken from tofacitinib-treated patients at baseline and at 4 and 24 weeks of treatment, and a later scalp biopsy was taken in several of the tofacitinib-treated patients. Scalp clonality was compared across normal scalp (n=4), patchy alopecia areata scalp (n=8), and alopecia totalis/universalis scalp (n=8). RNA was obtained with the PAXgene miRNA kit for fixed scalp, the miRNeasy kit for PBMCs, and the RNeasy kit for mouse skin. TCRbeta CDR3 regions were amplified by immunoSEQ multiplex PCR using 35 Vbeta forward and 13 Jbeta reverse primers.

Unmatched junction bases come to 0, with V trimmed by 1 base and J by 3 bases. CDR3 length: 13 amino acids, cysteine to phenylalanine. Just the 39-base CDR3 DNA is kept, in frame starting at base 1. The germline V gene provides CDR1 SGHVS and CDR2 FNYEAQ. To note about this clone: The antigen this receptor binds is unknown. No base quality information exists; no much larger clone differs at one position.

Receptors were amplified or captured by the immunoSEQ multiplex PCR assay. RNA was extracted from all samples and reverse transcribed into cDNA, which served as template for TCR sequencing. SuperScript III was used to make first-strand cDNA, primed with a 2:1 mix of oligo-dT and random hexamers. A synthetic immune receptor repertoire was used to assess amplification bias, and residual bias was removed computationally. Regarding the original processing steps: Raw reads were preprocessed for error removal, and CDR3 was defined according to IMGT conventions as running from the conserved cysteine to phenylalanine. Clonality was computed as 1 minus the Shannon entropy, with the entropy normalized by log2 of the number of productive unique TCRs. Whether each scalp clone was CD4 or CD8 was inferred by checking scalp TCRbeta sequences against the CD4 and CD8 repertoires from sorted blood. TCRdb provides this immuneACCESS table in a form limited to in-frame rearrangements. Some clones are lacking; in checked studies, under half of them reflect an unresolved V gene, and why the rest are absent is not known. The V and J calls and the clone size are those of that table, but D and trimming were determined from the DNA. The sample yields roughly 200,000 clones; under 60% were counted once. Roughly 12% of the sample is taken by the ten largest.

The intended sense of this specimen's time point label: 24 weeks on oral tofacitinib. The sample's treatment or condition label is to be understood as: oral pan-JAK inhibitor, 5-10 mg twice daily. Lesional scalp punch biopsies and peripheral blood were obtained from alopecia areata patients. PBMCs were isolated by density centrifugation and stained for CD3, CD4 and CD8, after which CD4+ and CD8+ T cells were sorted on a FACSAria. Study-wide findings and limitations: The treated cohort was small, with a single nonresponder, so links between baseline CD8+ expansion and response need larger studies. TCR sequences shared between patients were less clear than in mice, possibly partly because of HLA diversity in the patient population. Tofacitinib significantly lowered scalp clonality and the number of expanded CD8+ clones among the top 100 scalp clones. Many expanded lesional clones persisted in scalp and blood during tofacitinib treatment, which may partly explain relapse after stopping treatment. Unlike mouse skin, which is dominated by gammadelta T cells, normal human skin has resident alphabeta T cells that are also sequenced, and this complicates analysis of the scalp TCR repertoire. Compared with normal scalp, lesional scalp, particularly in alopecia totalis/universalis, had higher clonality and more expanded CD8+ clones, which suggests antigenic drive.

The sequencing used CD8+ T cells sorted from blood, collected at week 24, from a patient treated with tofacitinib. This receptor was taken from a human donor with alopecia areata. The rearrangement joined TRBV7-6 to TRBJ2-7; 7 bases in the middle match TRBD2. The sequence in DNA is TGTGCCAGCAGCTTAGGGGAGGGCTACGAGCAGTACTTC. This yields the protein CASSLGEGYEQYF.